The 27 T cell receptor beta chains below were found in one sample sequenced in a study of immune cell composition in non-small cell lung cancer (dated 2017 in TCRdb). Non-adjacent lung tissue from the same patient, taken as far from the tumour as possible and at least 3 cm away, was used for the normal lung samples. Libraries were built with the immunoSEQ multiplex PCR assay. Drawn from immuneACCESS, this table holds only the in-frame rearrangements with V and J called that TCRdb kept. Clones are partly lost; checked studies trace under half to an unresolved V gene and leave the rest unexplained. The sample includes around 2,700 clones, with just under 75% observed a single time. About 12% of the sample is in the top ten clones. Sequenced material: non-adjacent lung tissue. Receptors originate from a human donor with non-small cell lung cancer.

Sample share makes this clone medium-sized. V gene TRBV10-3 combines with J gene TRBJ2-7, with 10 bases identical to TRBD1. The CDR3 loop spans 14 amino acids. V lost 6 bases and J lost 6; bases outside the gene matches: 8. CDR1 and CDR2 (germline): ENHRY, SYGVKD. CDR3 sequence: CAISDSGQGPEQYF. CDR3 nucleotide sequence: TGTGCCATCAGCGACTCGGGACAGGGGCCCGAGCAGTACTTC.

The CDR3 loop reads CASISFEEVRTNEKLFF. The CDR3 region has the DNA TGTGCCAGTATTTCCTTCGAGGAGGTCAGGACTAATGAAAAACTGTTTTTT. The chain has TRBV19 and TRBJ1-4; D ambiguous. Trimming stripped 7 bases from V and 2 bases from J, with 20 bases between. The germline V gene has CDR1 LNHDA and CDR2 SQIVND (reference sequence). The CDR3 is 17 residues long. Based on the CDR3 plus reference TRBV19 and TRBJ1-4, the full variable domain is DGGITQSPKYLFRKEGQNVTLSCEQNLNHDAMYWYRQDPGQGLRLIYYSQIVNDFQKGDIAEGYSVSREKKESFPLTVTSAQKNPTAFYLCASISFEEVRTNEKLFFGSGTQLSVL.

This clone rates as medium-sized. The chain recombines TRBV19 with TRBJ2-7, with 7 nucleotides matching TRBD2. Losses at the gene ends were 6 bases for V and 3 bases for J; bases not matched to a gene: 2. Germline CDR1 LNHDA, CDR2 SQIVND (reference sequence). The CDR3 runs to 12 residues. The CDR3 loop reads CASSREDYEQYF. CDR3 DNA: TGTGCCAGTAGCCGGGAGGACTACGAGCAGTACTTC.

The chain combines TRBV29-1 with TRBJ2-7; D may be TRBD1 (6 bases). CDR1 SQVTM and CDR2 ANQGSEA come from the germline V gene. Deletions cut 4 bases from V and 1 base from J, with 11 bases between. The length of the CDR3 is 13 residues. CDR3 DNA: TGCAGCGTTGGAGGGACACTGTCCTACGAGCAGTACTTC. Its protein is CSVGGTLSYEQYF.

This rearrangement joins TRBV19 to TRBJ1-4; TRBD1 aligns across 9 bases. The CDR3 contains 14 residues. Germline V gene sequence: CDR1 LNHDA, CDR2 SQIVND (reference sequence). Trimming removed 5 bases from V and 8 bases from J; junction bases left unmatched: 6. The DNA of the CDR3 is TGTGCCAGTAGTCCTGGACAGGGGAGCGAAAAACTGTTTTTT. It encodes CASSPGQGSEKLFF.

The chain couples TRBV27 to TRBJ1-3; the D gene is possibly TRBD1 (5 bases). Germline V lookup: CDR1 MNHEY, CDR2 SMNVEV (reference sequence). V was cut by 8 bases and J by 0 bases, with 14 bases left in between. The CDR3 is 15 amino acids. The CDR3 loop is CASARTLSSGNTIYF. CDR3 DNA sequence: TGTGCCAGCGCAAGGACATTGAGCTCTGGAAACACCATATATTTT.

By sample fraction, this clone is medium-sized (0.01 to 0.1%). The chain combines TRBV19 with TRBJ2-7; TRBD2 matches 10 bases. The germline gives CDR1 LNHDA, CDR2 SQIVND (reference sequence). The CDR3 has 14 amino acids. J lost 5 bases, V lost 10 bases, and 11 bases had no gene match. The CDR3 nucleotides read TGTGCCACCAGGGCTAGCGGGAGTACCCACGAGCAGTACTTC. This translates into CATRASGSTHEQYF.

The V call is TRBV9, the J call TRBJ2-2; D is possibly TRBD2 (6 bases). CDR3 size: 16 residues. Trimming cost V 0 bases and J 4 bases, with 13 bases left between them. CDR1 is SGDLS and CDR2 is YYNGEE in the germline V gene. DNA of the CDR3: TGTGCCAGCAGCGTAGGGTTACGGGAGTCCACCGGGGAGCTGTTTTTT. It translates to CASSVGLRESTGELFF.

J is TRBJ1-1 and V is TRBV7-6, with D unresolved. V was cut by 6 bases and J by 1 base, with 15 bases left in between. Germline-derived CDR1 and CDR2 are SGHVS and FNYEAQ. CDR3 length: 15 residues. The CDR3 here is CASSTSGVRNTEAFF. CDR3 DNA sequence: TGTGCCAGCAGTACCAGCGGCGTCAGGAACACTGAAGCTTTCTTT.

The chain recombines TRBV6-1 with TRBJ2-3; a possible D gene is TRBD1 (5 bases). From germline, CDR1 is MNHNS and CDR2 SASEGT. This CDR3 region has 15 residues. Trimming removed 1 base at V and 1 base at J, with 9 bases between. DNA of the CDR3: TGTGCCAGCAGTGAAGGGCAGGGTGGCACAGATACGCAGTATTTT. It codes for CASSEGQGGTDTQYF.

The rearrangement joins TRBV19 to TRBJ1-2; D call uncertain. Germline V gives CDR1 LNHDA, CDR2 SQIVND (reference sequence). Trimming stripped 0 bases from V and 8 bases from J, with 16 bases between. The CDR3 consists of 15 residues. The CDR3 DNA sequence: TGTGCCAGTAGTATAGATCGGCGAATAGCCGTGGGCTACACCTTC. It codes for CASSIDRRIAVGYTF.

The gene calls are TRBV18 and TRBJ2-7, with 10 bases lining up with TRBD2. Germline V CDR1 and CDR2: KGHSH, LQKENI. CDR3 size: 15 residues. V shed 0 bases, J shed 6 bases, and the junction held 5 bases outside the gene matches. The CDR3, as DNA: TGTGCCAGCTCACCACCGGCTAGCGGGAGCCTCGAGCAGTACTTC. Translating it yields CASSPPASGSLEQYF.

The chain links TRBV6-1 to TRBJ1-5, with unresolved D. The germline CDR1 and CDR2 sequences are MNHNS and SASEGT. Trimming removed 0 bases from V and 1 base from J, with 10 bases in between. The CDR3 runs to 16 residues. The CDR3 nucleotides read TGTGCCAGCAGTGAAGCTGCGGGAGTCAGCAATCAGCCCCAGCATTTT. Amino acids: CASSEAAGVSNQPQHF.

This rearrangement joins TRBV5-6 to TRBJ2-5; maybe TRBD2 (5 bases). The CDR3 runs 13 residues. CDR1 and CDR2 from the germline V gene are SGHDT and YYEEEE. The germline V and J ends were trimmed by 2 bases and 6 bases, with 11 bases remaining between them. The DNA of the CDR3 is TGTGCCAGCAGCTTTGCCGAGGGAAAGACCCAGTACTTC. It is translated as CASSFAEGKTQYF.

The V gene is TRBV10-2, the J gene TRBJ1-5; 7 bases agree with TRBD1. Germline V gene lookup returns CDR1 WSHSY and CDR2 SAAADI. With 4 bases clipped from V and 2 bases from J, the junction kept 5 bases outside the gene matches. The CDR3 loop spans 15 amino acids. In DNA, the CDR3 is TGCGCCAGCAGTGTGGCCCAGGGGGGCAATCAGCCCCAGCATTTT. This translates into CASSVAQGGNQPQHF.

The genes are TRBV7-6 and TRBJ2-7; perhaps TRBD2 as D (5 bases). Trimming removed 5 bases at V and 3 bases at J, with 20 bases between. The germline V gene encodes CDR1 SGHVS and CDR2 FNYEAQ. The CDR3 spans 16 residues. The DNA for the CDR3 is TGTGCCAGCAGCCGATCGGCGCTCAGCGGTCGCTACGAGCAGTACTTC. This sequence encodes CASSRSALSGRYEQYF.

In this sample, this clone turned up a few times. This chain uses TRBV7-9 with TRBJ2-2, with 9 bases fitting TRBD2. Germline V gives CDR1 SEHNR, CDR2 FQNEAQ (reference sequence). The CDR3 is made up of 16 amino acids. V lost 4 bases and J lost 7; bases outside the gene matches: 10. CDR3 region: CASSSYSGRSGGELFF. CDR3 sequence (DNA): TGTGCCAGCAGCTCTTATAGCGGGAGATCAGGCGGGGAGCTGTTTTTT. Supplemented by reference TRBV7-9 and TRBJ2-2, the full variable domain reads DTGVSQNPRHKITKRGQNVTFRCDPISEHNRLYWYRQTLGQGPEFLTYFQNEAQLEKSRLLSDRFSAERPKGSFSTLEIQRTEQGDSAMYLCASSSYSGRSGGELFFGEGSRLTVL.

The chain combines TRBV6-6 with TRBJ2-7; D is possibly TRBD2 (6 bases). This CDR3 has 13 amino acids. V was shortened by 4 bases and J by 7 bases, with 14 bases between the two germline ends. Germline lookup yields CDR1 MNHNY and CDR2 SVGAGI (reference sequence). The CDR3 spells CASSSALAKEQYF. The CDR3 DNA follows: TGTGCCAGCAGTTCCGCGCTAGCGAAAGAGCAGTACTTC.

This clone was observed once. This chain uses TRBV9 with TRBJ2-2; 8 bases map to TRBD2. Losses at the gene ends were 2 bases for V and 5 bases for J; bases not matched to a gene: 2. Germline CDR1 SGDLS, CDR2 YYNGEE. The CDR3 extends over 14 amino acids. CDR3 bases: TGTGCCAGCAGCGTGGGACTAGGTACCGGGGAGCTGTTTTTT. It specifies CASSVGLGTGELFF.

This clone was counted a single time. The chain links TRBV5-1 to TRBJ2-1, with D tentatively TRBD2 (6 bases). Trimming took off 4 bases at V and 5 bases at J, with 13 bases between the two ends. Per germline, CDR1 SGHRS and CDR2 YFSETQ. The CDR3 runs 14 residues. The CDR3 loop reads CASSPKGGDNEQFF. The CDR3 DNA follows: TGCGCCAGCAGCCCAAAAGGAGGGGACAATGAGCAGTTCTTC.

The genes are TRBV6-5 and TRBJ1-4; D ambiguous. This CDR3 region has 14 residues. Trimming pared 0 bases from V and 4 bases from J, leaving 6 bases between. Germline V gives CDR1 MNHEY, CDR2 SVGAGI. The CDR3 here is CASSYSFLNEKLFF. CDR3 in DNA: TGTGCCAGCAGTTACTCTTTTCTTAATGAAAAACTGTTTTTT.

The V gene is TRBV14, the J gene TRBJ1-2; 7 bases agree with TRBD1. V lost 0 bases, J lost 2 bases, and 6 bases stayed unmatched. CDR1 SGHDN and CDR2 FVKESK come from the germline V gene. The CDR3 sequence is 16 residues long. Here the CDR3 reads CASSQDLPRGNYGYTF. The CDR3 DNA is TGTGCCAGCAGCCAAGATTTACCCAGGGGGAACTATGGCTACACCTTC.

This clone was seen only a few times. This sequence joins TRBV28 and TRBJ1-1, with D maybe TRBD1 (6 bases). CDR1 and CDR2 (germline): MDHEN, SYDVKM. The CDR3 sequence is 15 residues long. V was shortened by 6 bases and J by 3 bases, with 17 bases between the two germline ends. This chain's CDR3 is CASRVTGSRYTEAFF. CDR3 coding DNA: TGTGCCAGCAGAGTTACAGGGAGCCGGTACACTGAAGCTTTCTTT.

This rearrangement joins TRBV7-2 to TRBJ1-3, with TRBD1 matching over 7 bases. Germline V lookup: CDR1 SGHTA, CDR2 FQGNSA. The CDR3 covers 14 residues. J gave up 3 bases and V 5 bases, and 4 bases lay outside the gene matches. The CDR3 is CASSRDSLGNTIYF. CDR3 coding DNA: TGTGCCAGCAGCCGGGACAGCCTTGGAAACACCATATATTTT.

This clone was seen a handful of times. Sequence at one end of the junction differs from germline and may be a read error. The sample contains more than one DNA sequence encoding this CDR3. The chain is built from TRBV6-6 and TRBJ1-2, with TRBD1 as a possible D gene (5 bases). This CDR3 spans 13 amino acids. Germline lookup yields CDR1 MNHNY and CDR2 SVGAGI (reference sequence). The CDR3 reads CASSESGDYGYTF. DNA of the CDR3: TGCGCCAGCAGTGAGTCGGGGGACTATGGCTACACCTTC.

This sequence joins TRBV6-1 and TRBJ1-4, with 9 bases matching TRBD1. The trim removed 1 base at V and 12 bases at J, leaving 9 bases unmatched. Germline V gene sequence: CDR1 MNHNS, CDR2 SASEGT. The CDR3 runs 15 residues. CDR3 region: CASSEVTGGVGELFF. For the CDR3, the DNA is TGTGCCAGCAGTGAAGTTACAGGGGGCGTCGGGGAACTGTTTTTT.

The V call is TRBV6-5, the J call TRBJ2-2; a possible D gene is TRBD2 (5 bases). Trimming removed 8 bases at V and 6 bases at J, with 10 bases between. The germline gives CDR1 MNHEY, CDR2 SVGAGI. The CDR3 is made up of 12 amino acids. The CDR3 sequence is CASVGGPGELFF. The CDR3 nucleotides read TGTGCCAGCGTAGGAGGCCCCGGGGAGCTGTTTTTT.